This TCR beta chain stems from a study of blood T cell repertoires in COVID-19. Per the authors' pipeline: By means of reference gene primer amplification, nucleated cell counts were estimated. Libraries were prepared by immunoSEQ multiplex PCR; TCRdb keeps only in-frame clonotypes and omits some of them. The V and J calls and clone size are taken from that table; D and trimming were inferred from the DNA. The repertoire holds nearly 350,000 clones, with about 86% as singletons. Trimming pared 3 bases from V and 4 bases from J, leaving 4 bases between. The CDR3 runs to 12 residues. The material sequenced was peripheral blood. The chain carries TRBV12-3 or TRBV12-4 and TRBJ1-5; D not resolved. This sequence originates from a man aged 25 to 45 with active or convalescent COVID-19. CDR3 coding DNA: TGTGCCAGCAGTTTCCAAAATCAGCCCCAGCATTTT. This translates into CASSFQNQPQHF.